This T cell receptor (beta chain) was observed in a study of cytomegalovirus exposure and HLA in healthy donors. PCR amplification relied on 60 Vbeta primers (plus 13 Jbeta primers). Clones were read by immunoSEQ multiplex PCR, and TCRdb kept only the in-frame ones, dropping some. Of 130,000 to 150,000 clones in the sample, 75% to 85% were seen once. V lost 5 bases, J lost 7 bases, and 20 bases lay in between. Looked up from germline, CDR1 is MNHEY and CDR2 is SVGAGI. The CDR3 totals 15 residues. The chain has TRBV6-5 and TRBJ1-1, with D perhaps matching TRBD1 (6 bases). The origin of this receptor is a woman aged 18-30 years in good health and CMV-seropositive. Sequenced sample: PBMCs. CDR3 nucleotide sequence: TGTGCCAGCAGTCGGCGTACAGGGACGGGCAGTGAAGCTTTCTTT. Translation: CASSRRTGTGSEAFF.